The T cell receptor (beta chain) described here comes from a study of CD8 T cells in Susac syndrome. It was with random hexamers that 0.5 to 1 ug RNA was reverse transcribed. By means of immunoSEQ multiplex PCR, TCR beta CDR3 spanning 54 Vbeta and 13 Jbeta underwent amplification. TCRdb redid the calling of the immunoSEQ multiplex PCR reads with MiXCR, one entry per CDR3 protein. The data show about 140,000 distinct CDR3 sequences, over 85% seen once. Healthy donors served as the controls. They were matched for age and sex. Negative isolation yielded CD4+ and CD8+ T cells, and FACS enriched TEMRA cells. Sequences were obtained from CD8+ T cells from PBMCs. The TCR sequence derives from a human donor in good health.

The CDR3 sequence: CASSLTLEETQYF. The CDR3 nucleotides are TGTGCCAGCAGTTTAACACTAGAAGAGACCCAGTACTTC. This chain links TRBV27 with TRBJ2-5; D is perhaps TRBD2 (5 bases). CDR3 size: 13 residues. CDR1 is MNHEY and CDR2 is SMNVEV in the germline V gene (reference sequence). Between the trimmed V and J ends, which lost 2 bases and 3 bases, there was a span of 7 bases.